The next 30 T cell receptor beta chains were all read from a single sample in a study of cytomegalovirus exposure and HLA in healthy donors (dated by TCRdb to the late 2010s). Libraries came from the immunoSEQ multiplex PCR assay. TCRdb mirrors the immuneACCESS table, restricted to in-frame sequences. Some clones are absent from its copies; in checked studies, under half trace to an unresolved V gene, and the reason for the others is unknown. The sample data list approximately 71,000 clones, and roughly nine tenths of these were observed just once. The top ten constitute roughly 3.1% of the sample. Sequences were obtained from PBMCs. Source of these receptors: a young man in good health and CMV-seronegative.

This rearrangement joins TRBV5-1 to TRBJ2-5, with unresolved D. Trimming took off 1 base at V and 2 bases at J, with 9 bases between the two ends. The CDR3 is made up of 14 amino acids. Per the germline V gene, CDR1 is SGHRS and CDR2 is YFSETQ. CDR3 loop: CASSLPPQQETQYF. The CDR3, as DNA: TGCGCCAGCAGCTTGCCCCCACAGCAAGAGACCCAGTACTTC.

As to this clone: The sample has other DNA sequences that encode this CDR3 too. The CDR3 sequence: CASKTGGYNEQFF. CDR3 in DNA: TGTGCCAGCAAGACAGGGGGCTACAATGAGCAGTTCTTC. This chain joins TRBV7-8 and TRBJ2-1; TRBD1 matches 9 bases. This CDR3 contains 13 residues. The junction had 1 base not matched to a gene; V was cut back by 7 bases and J by 3 bases. The germline CDR1 and CDR2 sequences are SGHVS and FQNEAQ.

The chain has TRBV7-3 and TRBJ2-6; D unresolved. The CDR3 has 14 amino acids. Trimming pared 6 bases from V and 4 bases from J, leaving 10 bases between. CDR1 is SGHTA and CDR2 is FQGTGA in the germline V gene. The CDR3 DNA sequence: TGTGCCAGCAGTAGAAAATCAGGGGCCAACGTCCTGACTTTC. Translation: CASSRKSGANVLTF. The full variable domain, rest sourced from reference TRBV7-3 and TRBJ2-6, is GAGVSQTPSNKVTEKGKYVELRCDPISGHTALYWYRQSLGQGPEFLIYFQGTGAADDSGLPNDRFFAVRPEGSVSTLKIQRTERGDSAVYLCASSRKSGANVLTFGAGSRLTVL.

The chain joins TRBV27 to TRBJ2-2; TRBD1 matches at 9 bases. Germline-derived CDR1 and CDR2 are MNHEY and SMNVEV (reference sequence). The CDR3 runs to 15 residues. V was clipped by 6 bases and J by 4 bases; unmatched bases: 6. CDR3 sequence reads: CASSQRQGGTGELFF. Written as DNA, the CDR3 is TGTGCCAGCAGCCAGAGACAGGGGGGCACCGGGGAGCTGTTTTTT.

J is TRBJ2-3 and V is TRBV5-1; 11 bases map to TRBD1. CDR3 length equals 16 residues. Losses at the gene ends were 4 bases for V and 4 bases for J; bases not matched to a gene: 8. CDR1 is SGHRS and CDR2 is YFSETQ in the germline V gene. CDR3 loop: CASSRGGQGAADTQYF. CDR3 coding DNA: TGCGCCAGCAGCCGTGGAGGACAGGGGGCCGCAGATACGCAGTATTTT.

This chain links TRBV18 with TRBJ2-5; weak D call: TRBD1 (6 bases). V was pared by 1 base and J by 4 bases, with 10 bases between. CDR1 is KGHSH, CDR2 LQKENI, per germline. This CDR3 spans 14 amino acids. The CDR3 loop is CASSPQGVVETQYF. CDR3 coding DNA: TGTGCCAGCTCACCACAGGGGGTGGTAGAGACCCAGTACTTC. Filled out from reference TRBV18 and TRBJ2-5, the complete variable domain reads NAGVMQNPRHLVRRRGQEARLRCSPMKGHSHVYWYRQLPEEGLKFMVYLQKENIIDESGMPKERFSAEFPKEGPSILRIQQVVRGDSAAYFCASSPQGVVETQYFGPGTRLLVL.

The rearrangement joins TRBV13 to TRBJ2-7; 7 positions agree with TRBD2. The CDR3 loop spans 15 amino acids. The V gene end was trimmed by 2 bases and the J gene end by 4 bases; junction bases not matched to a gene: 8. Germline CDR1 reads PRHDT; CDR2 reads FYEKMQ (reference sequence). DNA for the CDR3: TGTGCCAGCAGCTTACTCGGTCTAGCGGATTACGAGCAGTACTTC. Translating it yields CASSLLGLADYEQYF.

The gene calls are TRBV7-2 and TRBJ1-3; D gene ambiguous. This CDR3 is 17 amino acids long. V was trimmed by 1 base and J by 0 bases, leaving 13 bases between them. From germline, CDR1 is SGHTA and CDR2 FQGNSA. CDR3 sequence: CASSLEFGSSSGNTIYF. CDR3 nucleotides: TGTGCCAGCAGCTTAGAGTTTGGCTCAAGCTCTGGAAACACCATATATTTT.

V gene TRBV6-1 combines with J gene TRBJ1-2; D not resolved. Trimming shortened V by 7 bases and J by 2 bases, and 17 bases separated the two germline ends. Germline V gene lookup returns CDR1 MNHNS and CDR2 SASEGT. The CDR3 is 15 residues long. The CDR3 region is CASTPIYGQNYGYTF. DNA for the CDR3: TGTGCCAGCACCCCCATTTATGGGCAGAACTATGGCTACACCTTC.

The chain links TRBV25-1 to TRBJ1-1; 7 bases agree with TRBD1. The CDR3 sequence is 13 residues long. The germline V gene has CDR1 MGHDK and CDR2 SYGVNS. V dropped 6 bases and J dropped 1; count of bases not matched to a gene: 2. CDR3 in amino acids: CASSEGANTEAFF. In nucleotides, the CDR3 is TGTGCCAGCAGCGAGGGGGCGAACACTGAAGCTTTCTTT.

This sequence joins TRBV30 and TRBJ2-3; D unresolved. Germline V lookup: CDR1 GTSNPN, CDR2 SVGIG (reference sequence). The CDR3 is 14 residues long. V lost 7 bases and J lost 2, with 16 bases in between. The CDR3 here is CAYHGSIATDTQYF. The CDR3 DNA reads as TGTGCCTACCACGGGTCAATCGCCACAGATACGCAGTATTTT. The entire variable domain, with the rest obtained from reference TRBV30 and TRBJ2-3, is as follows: SQTIHQWPATLVQPVGSPLSLECTVEGTSNPNLYWYRQAAGRGLQLLFYSVGIGQISSEVPQNLSASRPQDRQFILSSKKLLLSDSGFYLCAYHGSIATDTQYFGPGTRLTVL.

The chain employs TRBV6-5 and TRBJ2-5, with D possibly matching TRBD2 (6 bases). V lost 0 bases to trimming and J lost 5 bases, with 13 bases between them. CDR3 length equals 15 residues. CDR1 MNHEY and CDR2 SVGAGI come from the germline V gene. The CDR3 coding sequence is TGTGCCAGCAGTTACTCGAGGGGAGGTAGGGAGACCCAGTACTTC. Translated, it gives CASSYSRGGRETQYF.

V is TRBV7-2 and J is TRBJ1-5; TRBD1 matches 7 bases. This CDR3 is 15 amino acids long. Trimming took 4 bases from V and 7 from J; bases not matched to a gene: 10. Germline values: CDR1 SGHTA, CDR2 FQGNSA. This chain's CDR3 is CASSYNRGVWQPQHF. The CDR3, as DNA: TGTGCCAGCAGCTACAACAGGGGAGTGTGGCAGCCCCAGCATTTT. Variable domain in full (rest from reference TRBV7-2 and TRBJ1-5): GAGVSQSPSNKVTEKGKDVELRCDPISGHTALYWYRQSLGQGLEFLIYFQGNSAPDKSGLPSDRFSAERTGGSVSTLTIQRTQQEDSAVYLCASSYNRGVWQPQHFGDGTRLSIL.

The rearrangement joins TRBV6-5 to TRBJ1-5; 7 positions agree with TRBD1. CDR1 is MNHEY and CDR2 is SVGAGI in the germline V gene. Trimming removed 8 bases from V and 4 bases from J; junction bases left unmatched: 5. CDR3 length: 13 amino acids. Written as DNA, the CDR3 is TGTGCCAGCGGAGACAGGGTAAATCAGCCCCAGCATTTT. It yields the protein CASGDRVNQPQHF.

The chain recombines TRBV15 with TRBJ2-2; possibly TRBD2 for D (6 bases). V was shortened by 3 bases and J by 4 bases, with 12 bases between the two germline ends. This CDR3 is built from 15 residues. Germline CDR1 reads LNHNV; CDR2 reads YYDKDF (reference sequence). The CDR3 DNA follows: TGTGCCACCAGCAGGGAGCGGGCCCTCACCGGGGAGCTGTTTTTT. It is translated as CATSRERALTGELFF.

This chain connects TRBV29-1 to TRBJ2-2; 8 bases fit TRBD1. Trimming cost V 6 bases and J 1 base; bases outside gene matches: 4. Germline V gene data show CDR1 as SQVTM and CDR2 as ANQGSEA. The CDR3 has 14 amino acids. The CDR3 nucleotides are TGCAGCGTGTGGACAGGGCAGAACACCGGGGAGCTGTTTTTT. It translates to CSVWTGQNTGELFF.

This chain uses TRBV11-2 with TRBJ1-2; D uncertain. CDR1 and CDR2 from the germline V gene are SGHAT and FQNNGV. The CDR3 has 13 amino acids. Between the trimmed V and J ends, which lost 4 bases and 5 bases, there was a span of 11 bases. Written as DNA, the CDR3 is TGTGCCAGCAGCTCGATTGAGGGTTATGGCTACACCTTC. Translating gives CASSSIEGYGYTF.

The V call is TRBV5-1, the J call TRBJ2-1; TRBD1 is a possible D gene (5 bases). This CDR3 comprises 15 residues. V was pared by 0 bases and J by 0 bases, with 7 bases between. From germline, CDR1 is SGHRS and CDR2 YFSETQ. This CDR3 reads CASSLEGNSYNEQFF. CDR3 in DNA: TGCGCCAGCAGCTTGGAGGGGAACTCCTACAATGAGCAGTTCTTC.

CDR3 amino acids: CASSEKEGQPQHF. The CDR3 coding sequence is TGTGCCAGCAGTGAAAAAGAGGGTCAGCCCCAGCATTTT. The gene calls are TRBV2 and TRBJ1-5; no clear D. Trimming removed 2 bases at V and 6 bases at J, with 8 bases between. CDR1 is SNHLY and CDR2 is FYNNEI in the germline V gene. This CDR3 has 13 residues.

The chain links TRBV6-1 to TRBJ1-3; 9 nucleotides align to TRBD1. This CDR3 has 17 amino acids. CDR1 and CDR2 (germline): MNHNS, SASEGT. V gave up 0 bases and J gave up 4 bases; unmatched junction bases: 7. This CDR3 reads CASSEALQGANGNTIYF. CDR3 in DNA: TGTGCCAGCAGTGAAGCGTTACAGGGGGCTAACGGAAACACCATATATTTT.

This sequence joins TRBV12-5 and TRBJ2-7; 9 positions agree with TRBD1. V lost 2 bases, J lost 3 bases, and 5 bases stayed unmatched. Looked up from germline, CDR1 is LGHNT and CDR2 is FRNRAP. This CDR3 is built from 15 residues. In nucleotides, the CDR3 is TGTGCTAGTGGTTTGACTCCGGGACAGGGCTACGAGCAGTACTTC. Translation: CASGLTPGQGYEQYF.

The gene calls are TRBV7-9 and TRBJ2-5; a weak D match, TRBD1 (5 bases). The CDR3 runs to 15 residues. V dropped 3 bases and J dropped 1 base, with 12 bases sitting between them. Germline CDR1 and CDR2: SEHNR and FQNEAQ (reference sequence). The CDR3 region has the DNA TGTGCCAGCAGCTTGCTGACAGCTACCCAAGAGACCCAGTACTTC. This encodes CASSLLTATQETQYF.

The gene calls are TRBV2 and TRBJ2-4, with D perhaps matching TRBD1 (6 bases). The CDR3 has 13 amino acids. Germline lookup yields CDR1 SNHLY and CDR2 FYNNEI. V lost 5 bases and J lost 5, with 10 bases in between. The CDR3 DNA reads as TGTGCCAGCAGTACGGCAGGGGAAAACATTCAGTACTTC. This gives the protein CASSTAGENIQYF.

This CDR3 reads CATSGDSSYEQYF. The CDR3 nucleotides are TGTGCCACCAGCGGGGACAGCTCCTACGAGCAGTACTTC. The rearrangement joins TRBV15 to TRBJ2-7, with 7 bases matching TRBD1. Germline lookup yields CDR1 LNHNV and CDR2 YYDKDF (reference sequence). This CDR3 has 13 residues. Germline trimming cut 5 bases from V and 0 bases from J; bases unmatched to any gene: 1.

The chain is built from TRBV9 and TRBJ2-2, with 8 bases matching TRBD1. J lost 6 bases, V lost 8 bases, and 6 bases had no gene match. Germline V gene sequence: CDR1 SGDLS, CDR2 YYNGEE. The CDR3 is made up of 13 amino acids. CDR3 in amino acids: CASRTGSAGELFF. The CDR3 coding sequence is TGTGCCAGTAGGACAGGGTCTGCCGGGGAGCTGTTTTTT. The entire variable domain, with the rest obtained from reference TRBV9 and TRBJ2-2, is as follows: DSGVTQTPKHLITATGQRVTLRCSPRSGDLSVYWYQQSLDQGLQFLIQYYNGEERAKGNILERFSAQQFPDLHSELNLSSLELGDSALYFCASRTGSAGELFFGEGSRLTVL.

CDR3 nucleotides: TGCAGCGTTGAAAGAATCCGCTATCGGGGGGGTACTAACTATGGCTACACCTTC. It yields the protein CSVERIRYRGGTNYGYTF. V is TRBV29-1 and J is TRBJ1-2, with D possibly being TRBD1 (5 bases). Germline lookup yields CDR1 SQVTM and CDR2 ANQGSEA. The length of the CDR3 is 18 residues. Trimming stripped 2 bases from V and 0 bases from J, with 22 bases between.

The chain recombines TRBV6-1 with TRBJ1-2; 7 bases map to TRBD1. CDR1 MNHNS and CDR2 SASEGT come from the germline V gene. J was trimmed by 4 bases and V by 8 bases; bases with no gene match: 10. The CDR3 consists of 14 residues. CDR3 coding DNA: TGTGCCAGCGTATCAGGGGGGCCAGGCTATGGCTACACCTTC. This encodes CASVSGGPGYGYTF.

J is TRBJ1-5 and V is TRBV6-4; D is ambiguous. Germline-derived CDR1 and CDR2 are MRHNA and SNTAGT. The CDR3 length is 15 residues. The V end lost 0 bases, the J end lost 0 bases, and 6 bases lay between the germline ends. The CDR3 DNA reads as TGTGCCAGCAGTGACTCCTTCAGTAGCAATCAGCCCCAGCATTTT. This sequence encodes CASSDSFSSNQPQHF.

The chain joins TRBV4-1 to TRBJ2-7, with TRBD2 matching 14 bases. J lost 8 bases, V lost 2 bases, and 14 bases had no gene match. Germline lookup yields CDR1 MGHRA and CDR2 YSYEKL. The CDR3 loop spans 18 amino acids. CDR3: CASSQQTNTGTSGSKQYF. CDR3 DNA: TGCGCCAGCAGCCAACAAACCAACACCGGGACTAGCGGGAGTAAGCAGTACTTC.

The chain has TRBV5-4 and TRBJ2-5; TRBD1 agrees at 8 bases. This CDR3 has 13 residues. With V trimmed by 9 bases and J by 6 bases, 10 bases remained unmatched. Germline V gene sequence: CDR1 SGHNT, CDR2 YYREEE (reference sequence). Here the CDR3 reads CAISKDRVKTQYF. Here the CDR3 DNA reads TGTGCCATCTCGAAGGACAGGGTGAAGACCCAGTACTTC.